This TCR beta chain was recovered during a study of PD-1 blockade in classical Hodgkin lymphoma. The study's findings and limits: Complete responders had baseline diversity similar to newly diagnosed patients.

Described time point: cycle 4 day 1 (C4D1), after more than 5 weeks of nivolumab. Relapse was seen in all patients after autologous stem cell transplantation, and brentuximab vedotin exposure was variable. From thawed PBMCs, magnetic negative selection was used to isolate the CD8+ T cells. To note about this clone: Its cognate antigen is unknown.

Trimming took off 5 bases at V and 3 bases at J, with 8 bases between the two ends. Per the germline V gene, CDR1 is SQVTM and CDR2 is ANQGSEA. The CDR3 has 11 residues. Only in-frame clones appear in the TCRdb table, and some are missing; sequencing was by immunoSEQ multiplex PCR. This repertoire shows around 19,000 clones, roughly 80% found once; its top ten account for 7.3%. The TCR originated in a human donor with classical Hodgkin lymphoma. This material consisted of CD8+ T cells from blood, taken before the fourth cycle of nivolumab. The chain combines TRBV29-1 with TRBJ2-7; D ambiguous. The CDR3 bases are TGCAGCGTTCGACTTGACTACGAGCAGTACTTC. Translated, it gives CSVRLDYEQYF.